This TCR beta chain was identified in a study of cytomegalovirus exposure and HLA in healthy donors. Regarding the study as a whole: A later analysis by the authors found several of the most significant clusters apparently linked to common viral pathogens. As a later analysis showed, a missense DCLRE1C variant was linked to trimming of TCR beta V- and J-genes.

Note on this clone: Its antigen is not identified.

Use of 60 Vbeta and 13 Jbeta primers characterized the PCR. Measured with immunoSEQ multiplex PCR; TCRdb has only the in-frame clones, and not every one. The sample carries around 150,000 clones, approximately 78% recorded once. Regarding donors, all were healthy bone marrow donors. Germline lookup yields CDR1 SGHTA and CDR2 FQGNSA. The CDR3 is 14 residues long. The V end was cut by 4 bases, the J end by 0 bases, with 7 bases between. What was sequenced was PBMCs. This sequence was found in a male donor in good health and CMV-seronegative. This chain uses TRBV7-2 with TRBJ1-5; the D is unclear. The CDR3 sequence is CASSSGYSNQPQHF. The CDR3 nucleotides read TGTGCCAGCAGCTCCGGGTATAGCAATCAGCCCCAGCATTTT.